The source of this T cell receptor beta chain is a study of blood T cell repertoires in COVID-19 (dated by TCRdb to 2020 to 2021). Regarding the study in general: The collaborator samples originated in the United States, Italy and Spain and spanned the acute and convalescent phases of COVID-19. The prospective study material was composed of cDNA or gDNA derived from T cells, B-cell-depleted T cells, or PBMCs. The repertoires were released in a freely available public database intended as a resource for research on the immune response to SARS-CoV-2. Where available, HLA class I and class II types were taken from metadata supplied by the sample provider and were not determined by assay-based typing. Subjects who had been exposed to COVID-19, were actively infected with it, or had recovered from it provided the deeply sampled blood TCRbeta repertoires that made up the dataset. A de-identified subject ID, COVID-19 status, age in years and sex were almost always included in the sample metadata. Samples came from the ongoing ImmuneRACE study (first 160 participants) plus 1,254 subjects from 6 global collaborators. The full study reports these points: The amount of clinical and demographic metadata varied by source and participant and was provided uncurated.

The immunoSEQ Assay, a bias-controlled multiplex PCR, was used to amplify TCRbeta CDR3 regions from genomic DNA. Per the authors' processing: The number of nucleated cells in each sample was estimated from the amplification of reference gene primers within the assay. To quantify the absolute abundance of each unique TCRbeta CDR3 rearrangement, sequence reads were collapsed and filtered. Productive Simpson clonality was computed per sample as the square root of Simpson's diversity index over productive rearrangements. Held by TCRdb, this immuneACCESS table contains in-frame sequences only and omits some clones. Under half of the omission traces to an unresolved V gene where checked; the cause of the rest is unknown. V and J calls and clone size are those listed in that table; D and trimming were worked out from the DNA. The table for this sample lists roughly 72,000 clones; 79% of them were counted only once. Together, the top ten hold approximately 5% of the sample.

The germline ends are 9 bases apart after V is trimmed by 4 bases and J by 0 bases. Inclusive of the bounding cysteine and phenylalanine, the CDR3 is 15 residues long. Of the read, only the CDR3 DNA is kept; its 45 bases are in frame from base 1. CDR1 and CDR2, per the germline V gene, are LGHNA and YSLEER. Concerning this clone itself: Its recognized antigen is unknown. The record has no base qualities; no much larger clone is one base away.

Whole blood was collected in K2EDTA tubes by collaborating institutions according to the institutions' own protocols. For TCRbeta analysis, collaborator samples were shipped as frozen whole blood, as isolated PBMCs, or as DNA extracted from either sample type. This sequence uses TRBV4-3 and TRBJ1-4; no D gene can be assigned with confidence. The sequenced sample was peripheral blood. The source of this sequence is a woman of 80 years or more with active or convalescent COVID-19. The DNA reads as follows: TGCGCCAGCAGCCGAGATTATGCAACTAATGAAAAACTGTTTTTT. Its protein reads: CASSRDYATNEKLFF.